This entry concerns a single T cell receptor beta chain. Antigen specificity is unknown. The data belong to a study of T-cell memory formation after mild COVID-19. Whole-study context: Largely donor-specific TCR clusters were found. General study results and limits: Some clones that responded were present in memory (sampled pre-infection), which suggests cross-reactive memory joined.

Germline loops: CDR1 MNHNS, CDR2 SASEGT. V was trimmed by 1 base and J by 5 bases, leaving 23 bases between them. The CDR3 extends over 18 amino acids. TCRdb re-derived calls from the 5' RACE reads in MiXCR, one entry per CDR3 protein. This sample has some 180,000 distinct CDR3 sequences, with around 18% found just once. The material sequenced was PBMCs or a T cell subset sorted from them (not recorded which). This clonotype originated in a man between 18 and 29 years old who had mild COVID-19 (a few samples of this study predate the infection). Cell type and time point are not known. The chain is built from TRBV6-1 and TRBJ2-5, with D tentatively TRBD1 or TRBD2 (5 bases each). DNA for the CDR3: TGTGCCAGCAGTGAAGTGGAGGACTTCAAGGCAGGGTATGAGACCCAGTACTTC. The encoded protein is CASSEVEDFKAGYETQYF.